These 5 T cell receptor beta chains were sequenced from one sample in a study of CD8+CD57+ T cells in acquired aplastic anemia. An expansion of CD8+CD57+ cells by flow cytometry had been shown in patients chosen for sequencing. According to the study, genomic DNA was the template for TCR beta VDJ and CDR3 profiling. TCRdb reprocessed the reads via MiXCR and lists one record per CDR3 protein. The table includes around 200,000 distinct CDR3 sequences, nearly 50% detected once. Sequenced: sorted CD4+, CD8+, or CD8+CD57+ T cells (not recorded which) from PBMCs. These receptors all come from a human donor with aplastic anemia.

This clonotype was picked up a small number of times. The chain is built from TRBV10-3 and TRBJ2-7; D is perhaps TRBD2 (5 bases). V was pared by 10 bases and J by 6 bases, with 22 bases between. The V gene's germline CDR1 is ENHRY and CDR2 SYGVKD. This CDR3 comprises 14 residues. CDR3 in amino acids: CATSGGGLGGEQYF. CDR3 bases: TGTGCCACCTCGGGCGGAGGACTCGGTGGCGAGCAGTACTTC.

The chain employs TRBV2 and TRBJ2-5; 13 bases agree with TRBD2. Germline V gene sequence: CDR1 SNHLY, CDR2 FYNNEI. The CDR3 extends over 16 amino acids. The ends lost 2 bases at V and 5 bases at J; junction bases unmatched: 5. In DNA form, the CDR3 reads TGTGCCAGCAGTGAAAGGACTAGCGGGAGTTGGGAGACCCAGTACTTC. It translates to CASSERTSGSWETQYF.

Many counts were recorded for this clonotype. The V and J genes are TRBV6-1 and TRBJ1-1; maybe TRBD1 (6 bases). The V gene's germline CDR1 is MNHNS and CDR2 SASEGT. V was trimmed by 4 bases and J by 4 bases, leaving 13 bases between them. CDR3 size: 14 residues. CDR3 nucleotide sequence: TGTGCCAGCAGTGCCCAACAGGGAGGCACTGAAGCTTTCTTT. It specifies CASSAQQGGTEAFF.

This clonotype has a handful of counts. The chain is built from TRBV5-1 and TRBJ1-3; the D gene is possibly TRBD1 (5 bases). The CDR3 totals 16 residues. The V end lost 4 bases, the J end lost 1 base, and 15 bases lay between the germline ends. Germline V gene data show CDR1 as SGHRS and CDR2 as YFSETQ. In nucleotides, the CDR3 is TGCGCCAGCAGCCCTGGGGGGTCAGGGTCTGGAAACACCATATATTTT. It encodes CASSPGGSGSGNTIYF.

The chain is built from TRBV6-4 and TRBJ1-5, with a tentative D call TRBD1 (6 bases). The CDR3 covers 12 residues. From germline, CDR1 is MRHNA and CDR2 SNTAGT. V was cut by 11 bases and J by 3 bases, with 11 bases left in between. The CDR3 DNA reads as TGTGCCGGAGGGGGAGACAATCAGCCCCAGCATTTT. Residues: CAGGGDNQPQHF.